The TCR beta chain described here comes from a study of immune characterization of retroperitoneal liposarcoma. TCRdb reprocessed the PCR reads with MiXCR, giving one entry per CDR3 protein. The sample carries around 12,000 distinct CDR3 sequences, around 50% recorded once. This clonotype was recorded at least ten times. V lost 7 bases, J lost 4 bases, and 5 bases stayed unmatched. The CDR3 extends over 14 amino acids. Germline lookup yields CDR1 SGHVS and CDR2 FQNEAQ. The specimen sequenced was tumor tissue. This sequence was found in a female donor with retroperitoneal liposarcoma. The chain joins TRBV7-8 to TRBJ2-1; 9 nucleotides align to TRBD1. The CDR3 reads CASTAGTGYNEQFF. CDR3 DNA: TGTGCCAGCACCGCCGGGACAGGGTACAATGAGCAGTTCTTC.